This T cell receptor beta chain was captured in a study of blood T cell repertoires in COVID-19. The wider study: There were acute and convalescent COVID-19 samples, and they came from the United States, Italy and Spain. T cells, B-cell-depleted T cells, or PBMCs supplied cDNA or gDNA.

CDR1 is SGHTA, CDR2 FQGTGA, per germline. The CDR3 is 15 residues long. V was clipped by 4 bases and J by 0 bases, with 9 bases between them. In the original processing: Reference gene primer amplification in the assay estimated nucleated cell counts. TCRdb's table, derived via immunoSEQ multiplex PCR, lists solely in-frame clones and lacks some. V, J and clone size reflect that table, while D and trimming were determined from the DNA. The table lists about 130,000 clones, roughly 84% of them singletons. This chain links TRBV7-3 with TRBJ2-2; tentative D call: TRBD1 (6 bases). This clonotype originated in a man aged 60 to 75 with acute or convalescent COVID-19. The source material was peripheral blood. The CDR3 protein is CASSSQGANTGELFF. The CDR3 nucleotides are TGTGCCAGCAGCTCACAGGGAGCGAACACCGGGGAGCTGTTTTTT. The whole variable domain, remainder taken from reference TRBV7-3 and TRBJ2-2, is GAGVSQTPSNKVTEKGKYVELRCDPISGHTALYWYRQSLGQGPEFLIYFQGTGAADDSGLPNDRFFAVRPEGSVSTLKIQRTERGDSAVYLCASSSQGANTGELFFGEGSRLTVL.